This T cell receptor (beta chain) was identified in a study of cytomegalovirus exposure and HLA in healthy donors. For the study at large: From around 180 million T cells, an earlier analysis saw 100 million to 140 million unique TCR beta sequences.

PCR involved 60 Vbeta and 13 Jbeta primers. As processed by the authors: In a later analysis, approximately 73 million unique TCR beta chains included roughly 11 million shared by two or more donors. Sequenced by immunoSEQ multiplex PCR; TCRdb stores in-frame clones only, minus some. D and trimming were read from the DNA, whereas the V and J calls and clone size are those reported in that table. The data contain 150,000 to 200,000 clones, approximately 88% of them seen just once; the ten biggest clones take up around 0.27%. The study, taken as a whole, reports: Later analysis identified a missense DCLRE1C variant that was linked to TCR beta V- and J-gene trimming. Reportedly, fewer N-insertions than the roughly 700-donor mean appeared in an Asian-associated ancestry cluster in a later analysis.

Per germline, CDR1 SEHNR and CDR2 FQNEAQ (reference sequence). This CDR3 has 14 amino acids. To note about this clone: As yet, its antigen is unknown. One end of the junction does not line up with germline, which may come from a read error.

Source material: PBMCs. The receptor was derived from a boy aged 5 to 17 in good health and CMV-seronegative. The chain employs TRBV7-9 and TRBJ2-1; D unclear. The CDR3 here is CSSRADSSYNEQFF. The CDR3 DNA reads TGTTCCAGCAGAGCTGATAGCTCCTACAATGAGCAGTTCTTC.